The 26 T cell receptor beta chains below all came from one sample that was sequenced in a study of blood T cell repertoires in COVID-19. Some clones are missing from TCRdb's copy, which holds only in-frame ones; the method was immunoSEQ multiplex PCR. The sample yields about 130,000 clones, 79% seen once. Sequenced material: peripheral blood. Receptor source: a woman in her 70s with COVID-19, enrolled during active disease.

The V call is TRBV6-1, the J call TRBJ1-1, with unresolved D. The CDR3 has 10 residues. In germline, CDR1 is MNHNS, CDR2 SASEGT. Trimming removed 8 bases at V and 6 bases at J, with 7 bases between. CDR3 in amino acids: CASRRAEAFF. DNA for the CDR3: TGTGCCAGCCGGAGGGCTGAAGCTTTCTTT.

CDR3 sequence reads: CASSLRGGQAGGNTIYF. The CDR3, as DNA: TGTGCCAGCAGTTTAAGAGGGGGACAAGCCGGTGGAAACACCATATATTTT. This chain links TRBV27 with TRBJ1-3; D may be TRBD1 (6 bases). V lost 2 bases and J lost 3, with 17 bases in between. The CDR3 is 17 residues long. Germline CDR1 MNHEY, CDR2 SMNVEV (reference sequence).

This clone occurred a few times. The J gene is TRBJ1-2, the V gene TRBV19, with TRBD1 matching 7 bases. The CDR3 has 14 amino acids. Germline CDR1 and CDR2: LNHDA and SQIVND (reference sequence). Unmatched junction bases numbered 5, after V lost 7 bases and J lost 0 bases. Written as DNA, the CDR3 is TGTGCCAGTACCCGGACAGGAACTAACTATGGCTACACCTTC. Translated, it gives CASTRTGTNYGYTF.

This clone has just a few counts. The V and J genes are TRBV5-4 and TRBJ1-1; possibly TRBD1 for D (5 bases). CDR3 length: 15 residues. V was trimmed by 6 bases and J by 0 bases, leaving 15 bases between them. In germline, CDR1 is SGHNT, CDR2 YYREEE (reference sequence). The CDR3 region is CASNPGRGLNTEAFF. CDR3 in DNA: TGTGCCAGCAACCCGGGACGGGGGTTGAACACTGAAGCTTTCTTT.

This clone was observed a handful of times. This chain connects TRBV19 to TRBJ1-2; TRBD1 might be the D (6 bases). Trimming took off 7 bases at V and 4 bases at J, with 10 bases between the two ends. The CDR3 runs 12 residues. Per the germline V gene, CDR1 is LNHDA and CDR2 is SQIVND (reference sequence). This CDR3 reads CASTDSLYGYTF. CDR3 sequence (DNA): TGTGCCAGTACGGACAGTCTCTATGGCTACACCTTC.

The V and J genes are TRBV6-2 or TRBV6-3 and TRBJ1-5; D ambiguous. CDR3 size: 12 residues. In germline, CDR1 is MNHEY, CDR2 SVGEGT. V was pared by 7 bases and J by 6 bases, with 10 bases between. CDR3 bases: TGTGCCAGCACCCCCGGCGGTCAGCCCCAGCATTTT. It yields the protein CASTPGGQPQHF.

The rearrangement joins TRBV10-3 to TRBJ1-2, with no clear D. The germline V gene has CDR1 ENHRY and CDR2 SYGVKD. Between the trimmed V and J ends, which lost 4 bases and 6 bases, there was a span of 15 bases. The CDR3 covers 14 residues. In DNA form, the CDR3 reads TGTGCCATCAGTGCCGACACGGCCCGGCATGGCTACACCTTC. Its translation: CAISADTARHGYTF.

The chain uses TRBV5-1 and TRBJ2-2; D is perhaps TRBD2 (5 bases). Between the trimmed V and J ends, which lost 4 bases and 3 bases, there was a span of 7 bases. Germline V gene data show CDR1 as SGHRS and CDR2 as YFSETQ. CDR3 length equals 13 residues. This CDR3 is CASSPGDTGELFF. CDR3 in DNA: TGCGCCAGCAGCCCCGGGGACACCGGGGAGCTGTTTTTT.

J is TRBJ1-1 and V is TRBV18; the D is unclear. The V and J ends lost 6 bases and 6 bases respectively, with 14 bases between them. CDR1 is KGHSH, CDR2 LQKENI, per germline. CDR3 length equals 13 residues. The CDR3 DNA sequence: TGTGCCAGCTCCCCAAGTTCCGGGTCTGAAGCTTTCTTT. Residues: CASSPSSGSEAFF. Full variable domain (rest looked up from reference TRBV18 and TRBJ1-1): NAGVMQNPRHLVRRRGQEARLRCSPMKGHSHVYWYRQLPEEGLKFMVYLQKENIIDESGMPKERFSAEFPKEGPSILRIQQVVRGDSAAYFCASSPSSGSEAFFGQGTRLTVV.

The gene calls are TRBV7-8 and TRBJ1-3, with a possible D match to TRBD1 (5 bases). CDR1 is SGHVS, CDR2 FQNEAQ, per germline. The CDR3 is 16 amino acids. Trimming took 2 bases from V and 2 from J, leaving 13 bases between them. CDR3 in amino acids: CASSLKTVAPGNTIYF. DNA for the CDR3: TGTGCCAGCAGCTTAAAGACAGTGGCTCCTGGAAACACCATATATTTT.

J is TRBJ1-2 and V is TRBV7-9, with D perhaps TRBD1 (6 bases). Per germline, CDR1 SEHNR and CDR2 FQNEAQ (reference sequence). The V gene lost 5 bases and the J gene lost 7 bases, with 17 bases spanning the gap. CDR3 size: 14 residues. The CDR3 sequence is CASSLQGPTGGYTF. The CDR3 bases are TGTGCCAGCAGCCTACAGGGTCCTACGGGTGGCTACACCTTC.

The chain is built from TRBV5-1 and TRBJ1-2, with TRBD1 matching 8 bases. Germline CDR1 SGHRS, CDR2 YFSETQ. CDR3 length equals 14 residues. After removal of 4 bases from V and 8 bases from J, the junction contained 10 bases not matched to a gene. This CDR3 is CASSIQGQGRGYTF. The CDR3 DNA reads TGCGCCAGCAGCATACAAGGACAGGGCCGCGGCTACACCTTC.

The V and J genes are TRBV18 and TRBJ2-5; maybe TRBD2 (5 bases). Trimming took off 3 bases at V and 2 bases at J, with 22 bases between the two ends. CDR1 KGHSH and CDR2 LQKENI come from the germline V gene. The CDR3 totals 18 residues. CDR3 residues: CASSPKGPIGVGQETQYF. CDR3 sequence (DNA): TGTGCCAGCTCACCTAAAGGGCCGATCGGGGTAGGGCAAGAGACCCAGTACTTC.

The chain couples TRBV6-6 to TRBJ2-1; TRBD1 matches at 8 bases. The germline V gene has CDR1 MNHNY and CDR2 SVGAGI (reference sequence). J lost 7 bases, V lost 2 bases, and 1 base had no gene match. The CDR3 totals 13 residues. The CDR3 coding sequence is TGTGCCAGCAGTTACCGGGACAGGAATGAGCAGTTCTTC. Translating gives CASSYRDRNEQFF.

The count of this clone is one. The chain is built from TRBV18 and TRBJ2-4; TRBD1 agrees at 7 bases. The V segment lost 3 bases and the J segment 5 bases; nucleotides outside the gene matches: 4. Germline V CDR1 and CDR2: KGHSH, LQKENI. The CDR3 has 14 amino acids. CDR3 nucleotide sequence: TGTGCCAGCTCACCTTGGACAGGCGAAAACATTCAGTACTTC. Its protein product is CASSPWTGENIQYF.

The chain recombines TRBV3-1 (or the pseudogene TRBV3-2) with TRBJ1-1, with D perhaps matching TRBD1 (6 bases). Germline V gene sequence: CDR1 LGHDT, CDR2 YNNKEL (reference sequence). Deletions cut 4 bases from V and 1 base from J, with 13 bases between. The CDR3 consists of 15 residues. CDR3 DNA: TGTGCCAGCAGCCGAGCCGGGACAACGAACACTGAAGCTTTCTTT. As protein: CASSRAGTTNTEAFF.

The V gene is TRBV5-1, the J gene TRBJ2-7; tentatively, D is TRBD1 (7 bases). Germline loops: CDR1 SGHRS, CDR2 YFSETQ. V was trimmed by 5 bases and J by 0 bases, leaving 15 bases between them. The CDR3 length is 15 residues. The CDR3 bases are TGCGCCAGCAGGGAGGGGACAGCAGTCTCCTACGAGCAGTACTTC. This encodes CASREGTAVSYEQYF.

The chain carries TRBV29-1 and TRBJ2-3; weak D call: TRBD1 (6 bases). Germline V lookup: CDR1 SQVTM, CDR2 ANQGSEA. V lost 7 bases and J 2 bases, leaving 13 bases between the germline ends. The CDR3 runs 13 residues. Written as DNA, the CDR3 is TGCAGCGCTCAGACAGGACACACAGATACGCAGTATTTT. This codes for CSAQTGHTDTQYF.

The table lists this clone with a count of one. CDR3 bases: TGTGCCAGCAGCCAAGCCGGACAGGGCGGTGGCTACACCTTC. This sequence encodes CASSQAGQGGGYTF. V is TRBV3-1 (or the pseudogene TRBV3-2) and J is TRBJ1-2, with 8 bases that match TRBD1. Trimming took 1 base from V and 7 from J; bases not matched to a gene: 5. Germline CDR1 LGHDT, CDR2 YNNKEL (reference sequence). This CDR3 contains 14 residues.

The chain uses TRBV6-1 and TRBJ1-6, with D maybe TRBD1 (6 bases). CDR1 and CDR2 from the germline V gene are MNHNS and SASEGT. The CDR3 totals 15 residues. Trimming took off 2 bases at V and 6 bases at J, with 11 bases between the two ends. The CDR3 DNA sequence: TGTGCCAGCAGTGAACGGGACACTTTTAATTCACCCCTCCACTTT. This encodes CASSERDTFNSPLHF.

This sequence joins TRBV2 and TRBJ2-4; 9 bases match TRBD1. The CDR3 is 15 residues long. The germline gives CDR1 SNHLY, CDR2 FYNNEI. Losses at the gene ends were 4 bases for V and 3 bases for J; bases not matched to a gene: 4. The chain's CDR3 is CASSGTGVGKNIQYF. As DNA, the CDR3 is TGTGCCAGCAGTGGGACAGGGGTTGGCAAAAACATTCAGTACTTC.

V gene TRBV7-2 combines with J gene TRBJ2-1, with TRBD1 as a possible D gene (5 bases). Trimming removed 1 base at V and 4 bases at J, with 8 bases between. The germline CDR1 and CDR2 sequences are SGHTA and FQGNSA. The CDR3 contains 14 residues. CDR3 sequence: CASSLGDRYNEQFF. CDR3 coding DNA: TGTGCCAGCAGCTTAGGAGACAGATACAATGAGCAGTTCTTC.

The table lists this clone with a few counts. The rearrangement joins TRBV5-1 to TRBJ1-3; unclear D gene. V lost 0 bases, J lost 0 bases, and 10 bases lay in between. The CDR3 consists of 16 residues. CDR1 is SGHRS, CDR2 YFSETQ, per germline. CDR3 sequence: CASSLAFSGSGNTIYF. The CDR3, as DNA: TGCGCCAGCAGCTTGGCGTTTTCGGGCTCTGGAAACACCATATATTTT.

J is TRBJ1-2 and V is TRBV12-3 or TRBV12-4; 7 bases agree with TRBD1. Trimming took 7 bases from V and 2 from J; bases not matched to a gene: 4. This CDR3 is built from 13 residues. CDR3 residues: CASMPTGNYGYTF. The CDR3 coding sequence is TGTGCCAGCATGCCGACAGGGAACTATGGCTACACCTTC.

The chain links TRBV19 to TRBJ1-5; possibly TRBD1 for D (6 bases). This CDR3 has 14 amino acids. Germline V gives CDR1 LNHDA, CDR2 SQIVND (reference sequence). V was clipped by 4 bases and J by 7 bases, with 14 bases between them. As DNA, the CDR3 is TGTGCCAGTAGTAGGGACACCTACAACCAGCCCCAGCATTTT. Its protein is CASSRDTYNQPQHF. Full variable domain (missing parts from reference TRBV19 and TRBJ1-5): DGGITQSPKYLFRKEGQNVTLSCEQNLNHDAMYWYRQDPGQGLRLIYYSQIVNDFQKGDIAEGYSVSREKKESFPLTVTSAQKNPTAFYLCASSRDTYNQPQHFGDGTRLSIL.

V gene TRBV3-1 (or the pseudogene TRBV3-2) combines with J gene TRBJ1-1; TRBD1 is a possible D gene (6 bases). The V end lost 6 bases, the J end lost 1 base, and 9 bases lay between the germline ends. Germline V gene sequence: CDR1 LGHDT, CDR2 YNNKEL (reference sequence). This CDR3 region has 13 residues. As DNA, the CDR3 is TGTGCCAGCAGACCGGGACAGAACACTGAAGCTTTCTTT. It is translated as CASRPGQNTEAFF.